The entry below gives a single T cell receptor (beta chain) sequence along with its context. Antigen unknown. The V end was cut by 2 bases, the J end by 1 base, with 15 bases between. The CDR3 has 17 amino acids. The germline gives CDR1 GTSNPN, CDR2 SVGIG (reference sequence). The source of the sample is a study of cytomegalovirus exposure and HLA in healthy donors. Study-level results: The authors assumed roughly uniform sequencing depth across donors for presence/absence analyses.

Primers for the PCR totalled 60 Vbeta and 13 Jbeta. Some clones are missing from TCRdb's copy, which holds only in-frame ones; the method was immunoSEQ multiplex PCR. The sample includes 200,000 to 250,000 clones. The receptor's source is a girl aged 2-10 years in good health and CMV-seropositive. The gene calls are TRBV30 and TRBJ2-6; tentatively, D is TRBD1 (6 bases). Sample: PBMCs. CDR3 nucleotides: TGTGCCTGGAGTTCCCGACTTACAGGGTCTGGGGCCAACGTCCTGACTTTC. Encoded protein: CAWSSRLTGSGANVLTF.